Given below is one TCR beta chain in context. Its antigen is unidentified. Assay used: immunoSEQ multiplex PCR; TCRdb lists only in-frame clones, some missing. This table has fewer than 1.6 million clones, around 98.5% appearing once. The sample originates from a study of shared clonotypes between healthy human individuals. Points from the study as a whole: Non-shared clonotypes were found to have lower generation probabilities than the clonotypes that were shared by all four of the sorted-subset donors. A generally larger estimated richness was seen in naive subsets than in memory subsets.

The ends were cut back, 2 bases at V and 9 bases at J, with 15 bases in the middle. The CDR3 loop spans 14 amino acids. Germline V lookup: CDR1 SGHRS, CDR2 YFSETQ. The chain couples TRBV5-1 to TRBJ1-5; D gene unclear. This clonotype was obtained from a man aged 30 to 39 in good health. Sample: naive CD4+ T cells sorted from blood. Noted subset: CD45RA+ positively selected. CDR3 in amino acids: CASSLDGRIGPQHF. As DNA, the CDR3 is TGCGCCAGCAGCTTAGATGGGAGAATCGGGCCCCAGCATTTT.